This passage covers 27 T cell receptor beta chains from one sample sequenced in a study of T-cell reconstitution after alpha-beta-depleted transplantation in children. Library preparation (for TCRbeta) was performed with unique molecular identifiers. In TCRdb, the PCR reads were re-called with MiXCR into one record per CDR3 protein. The sample has 600,000 to 700,000 distinct CDR3 sequences; roughly 17% are singletons. Material: PBMCs from the stem cell graft donor, obtained from the stem cell graft. Every receptor here comes from a human donor who donated a stem cell graft to a child with acute myeloid leukemia.

This clonotype was seen ten or more times. The chain carries TRBV29-1 and TRBJ1-2; 7 bases line up with TRBD1. Germline CDR1 reads SQVTM; CDR2 reads ANQGSEA. The V and J ends lost 3 bases and 5 bases, in that order; junction bases with no gene match: 9. The CDR3 is 14 residues long. CDR3 protein: CSVDTGAYLYGYTF. CDR3 nucleotides: TGCAGCGTTGACACAGGGGCCTACCTTTATGGCTACACCTTC.

This chain connects TRBV29-1 to TRBJ2-2; D uncertain. Trimming removed 4 bases from V and 6 bases from J, with 6 bases in between. Germline lookup yields CDR1 SQVTM and CDR2 ANQGSEA. The CDR3 loop spans 11 amino acids. The CDR3 here is CSVGSPGELFF. The CDR3 DNA reads as TGCAGCGTTGGCTCCCCCGGGGAGCTGTTTTTT.

The V and J genes are TRBV7-2 and TRBJ2-4; 9 bases map to TRBD1. Germline-derived CDR1 and CDR2 are SGHTA and FQGNSA. CDR3 size: 14 residues. Trimming at V came to 5 bases and at J to 7 bases, leaving 6 bases not matched to a gene. CDR3 in amino acids: CASSQQQGANIQYF. The DNA for the CDR3 is TGTGCCAGCAGCCAACAACAGGGGGCTAACATTCAGTACTTC.

The V gene is TRBV5-6, the J gene TRBJ2-4, with unresolved D. Germline-derived CDR1 and CDR2 are SGHDT and YYEEEE. Trimming pared 3 bases from V and 0 bases from J, leaving 13 bases between. The CDR3 totals 16 residues. The DNA for the CDR3 is TGTGCCAGCAGCTCTTTAGTTCTGATAGCCAAAAACATTCAGTACTTC. It codes for CASSSLVLIAKNIQYF.

This clonotype was seen a few times. V and J are TRBV9 and TRBJ1-2; a weak D match, TRBD1 (5 bases). Germline CDR1 SGDLS, CDR2 YYNGEE. Trimming removed 0 bases at V and 3 bases at J, with 9 bases between. The CDR3 sequence is 14 residues long. The CDR3 protein is CASSVGPRDYGYTF. The CDR3 region has the DNA TGTGCCAGCAGCGTAGGTCCCAGGGACTATGGCTACACCTTC. The whole variable domain, remainder taken from reference TRBV9 and TRBJ1-2, is DSGVTQTPKHLITATGQRVTLRCSPRSGDLSVYWYQQSLDQGLQFLIQYYNGEERAKGNILERFSAQQFPDLHSELNLSSLELGDSALYFCASSVGPRDYGYTFGSGTRLTVV.

The chain recombines TRBV20-1 with TRBJ1-2; D remains ambiguous. The CDR3 has 15 residues. Germline assignment: CDR1 DFQATT and CDR2 SNEGSKA (reference sequence). V dropped 0 bases and J dropped 4 bases, with 15 bases sitting between them. The CDR3 loop reads CSARDPSAVVYGYTF. The DNA of the CDR3 is TGCAGTGCTAGAGATCCTTCGGCAGTAGTCTATGGCTACACCTTC.

This chain connects TRBV18 to TRBJ2-7; D is uncertain. The CDR3 spans 12 residues. Deletions cut 2 bases from V and 3 bases from J, with 5 bases between. CDR1 KGHSH and CDR2 LQKENI come from the germline V gene. This CDR3 reads CASSPGDYEQYF. CDR3 DNA sequence: TGTGCCAGCTCACCAGGGGACTACGAGCAGTACTTC.

The chain joins TRBV11-1 to TRBJ2-3; no clear D. This CDR3 is built from 14 residues. Germline CDR1 reads SGHAT; CDR2 reads FQDESV (reference sequence). Deletions cut 8 bases from V and 1 base from J, with 13 bases between. CDR3 DNA sequence: TGTGCCAGCGGAAGAGCTATCGGCACAGATACGCAGTATTTT. This gives the protein CASGRAIGTDTQYF.

This chain links TRBV6-1 with TRBJ2-3, with a possible D match to TRBD2 (7 bases). With 8 bases removed from V and 0 bases from J, the gap between germline ends came to 9 bases. Germline V gives CDR1 MNHNS, CDR2 SASEGT. The CDR3 has 13 residues. This chain's CDR3 is CASRGASTDTQYF. The DNA of the CDR3 is TGTGCCAGCCGGGGGGCCAGCACAGATACGCAGTATTTT.

The gene calls are TRBV15 and TRBJ2-4; possible D gene TRBD1, 7 bases. The CDR3 runs 19 residues. V gave up 2 bases and J gave up 0 bases, with 20 bases separating them. CDR1 and CDR2 (germline): LNHNV, YYDKDF (reference sequence). CDR3 sequence (DNA): TGTGCCACCAGCAGAAAGGGGACAGACGGGGGACTAGCCAAAAACATTCAGTACTTC. As protein: CATSRKGTDGGLAKNIQYF. The whole variable domain, remainder taken from reference TRBV15 and TRBJ2-4, is DAMVIQNPRYQVTQFGKPVTLSCSQTLNHNVMYWYQQKSSQAPKLLFHYYDKDFNNEADTPDNFQSRRPNTSFCFLDIRSPGLGDTAMYLCATSRKGTDGGLAKNIQYFGAGTRLSVL.

CDR3 sequence reads: CATSDSDGANVLTF. The CDR3, as DNA: TGTGCCACCAGTGATTCGGACGGGGCCAACGTCCTGACTTTC. The rearrangement uses TRBV24-1 and TRBJ2-6; D is ambiguous. V lost 2 bases and J 4 bases, leaving 5 bases between the germline ends. The CDR3 covers 14 residues. Germline lookup yields CDR1 KGHDR and CDR2 SFDVKD.

This chain connects TRBV7-9 to TRBJ1-2; 7 nucleotides line up with TRBD1. Germline lookup yields CDR1 SEHNR and CDR2 FQNEAQ (reference sequence). The length of the CDR3 is 16 residues. Germline trimming cut 1 base from V and 3 bases from J; bases unmatched to any gene: 8. The CDR3 region has the DNA TGTGCCAGCAGCTTAGGCCGACAGGGTGTGGACTATGGCTACACCTTC. It specifies CASSLGRQGVDYGYTF.

V and J are TRBV11-2 and TRBJ2-1, with TRBD1 matching over 9 bases. Per germline, CDR1 SGHAT and CDR2 FQNNGV. This CDR3 comprises 18 residues. Trimming took 5 bases from V and 0 from J; bases not matched to a gene: 11. The CDR3 DNA sequence: TGTGCCAGCAGCCCGCTGGGACAGGGACCTAGCTCCTACAATGAGCAGTTCTTC. It is translated as CASSPLGQGPSSYNEQFF.

This clonotype was counted at least ten times. The rearrangement links TRBV6-4 to TRBJ1-1; no definite D call. V lost 7 bases to trimming and J lost 6 bases, with 21 bases between them. This CDR3 contains 15 residues. Per the germline V gene, CDR1 is MRHNA and CDR2 is SNTAGT. The CDR3 nucleotides are TGTGCCAGCACCCCACTCCCGGGAGTCCGATCTGAAGCTTTCTTT. It specifies CASTPLPGVRSEAFF.

The chain joins TRBV4-3 to TRBJ2-1, with D possibly matching TRBD1 (5 bases). The V gene lost 4 bases and the J gene lost 2 bases, with 12 bases spanning the gap. Germline CDR1 reads LGHNA; CDR2 reads YSLEER. The CDR3 contains 15 residues. CDR3 nucleotides: TGCGCCAGCAGCCTAGGGGAATGGCCCTACAATGAGCAGTTCTTC. Residues: CASSLGEWPYNEQFF.

At least ten counts were recorded for this clonotype. The chain uses TRBV20-1 and TRBJ2-2; D possibly matches TRBD1 or TRBD2 (7 bases each). Trimming pared 5 bases from V and 7 bases from J, leaving 11 bases between. Germline V gene lookup returns CDR1 DFQATT and CDR2 SNEGSKA (reference sequence). The CDR3 has 12 residues. The CDR3: CSAQGGGGELFF. In DNA, the CDR3 is TGCAGTGCTCAGGGGGGGGGCGGGGAGCTGTTTTTT.

The chain joins TRBV7-6 to TRBJ1-3, with D possibly matching TRBD1 (5 bases). Between the trimmed V and J ends, which lost 2 bases and 0 bases, there was a span of 11 bases. The CDR3 is 16 amino acids. Germline V gene data show CDR1 as SGHVS and CDR2 as FNYEAQ. The CDR3 DNA reads TGTGCCAGCAGCTTACGGGACCTCAACTCTGGAAACACCATATATTTT. Amino acids: CASSLRDLNSGNTIYF.

The genes are TRBV6-5 and TRBJ2-1, with a tentative D call TRBD1 (6 bases). The V and J ends lost 3 bases and 0 bases respectively, with 9 bases between them. Per the germline V gene, CDR1 is MNHEY and CDR2 is SVGAGI. CDR3 length: 15 amino acids. The CDR3: CASSYRQDSYNEQFF. The CDR3 nucleotides read TGTGCCAGCAGTTATAGACAGGACTCCTACAATGAGCAGTTCTTC.

Concerning this clonotype: A single base separates this from a much larger clone, so it may be a read error. CDR3 region: CASRLAGDPGDEQYF. In nucleotides, the CDR3 is TGTGCCAGCAGATTAGCAGGGGATCCGGGTGACGAGCAGTACTTC. The chain employs TRBV7-8 and TRBJ2-7, with a possible D match to TRBD1 (6 bases). CDR1 and CDR2 from the germline V gene are SGHVS and FQNEAQ. There are 15 residues in the CDR3.

CDR3 coding DNA: TGTGCCAGCTCATCCTCAGGGGGGCTCGGCACTGAAGCTTTCTTT. As protein: CASSSSGGLGTEAFF. The V call is TRBV18, the J call TRBJ1-1, with 7 nucleotides matching TRBD1. Looked up from germline, CDR1 is KGHSH and CDR2 is LQKENI. The CDR3 is 15 amino acids. V trimming: 5 bases; J trimming: 4 bases; junction bases outside the gene matches: 10. The whole variable domain, remainder taken from reference TRBV18 and TRBJ1-1, is NAGVMQNPRHLVRRRGQEARLRCSPMKGHSHVYWYRQLPEEGLKFMVYLQKENIIDESGMPKERFSAEFPKEGPSILRIQQVVRGDSAAYFCASSSSGGLGTEAFFGQGTRLTVV.

This clonotype has just a few counts. The gene calls are TRBV15 and TRBJ2-7; D not certain. The germline V gene has CDR1 LNHNV and CDR2 YYDKDF (reference sequence). V was pared by 0 bases and J by 6 bases, with 12 bases between. The CDR3 is 14 residues long. CDR3 DNA: TGTGCCACCAGCAGAGATTTGACATCGATCGAGCAGTACGTC. Residues: CATSRDLTSIEQYV.

This clonotype was observed at least ten times. The chain links TRBV20-1 to TRBJ1-2; the D gene is possibly TRBD1 (6 bases). The CDR3 spans 14 residues. The V gene's germline CDR1 is DFQATT and CDR2 SNEGSKA (reference sequence). Deletions cut 3 bases from V and 4 bases from J, with 15 bases between. The CDR3 bases are TGCAGTGCTAGGGTTTCAGGGGCGTCCTATGGCTACACCTTC. Translated: CSARVSGASYGYTF.

This clonotype came up many times. This chain joins TRBV5-1 and TRBJ1-1; D is ambiguous. V gave up 5 bases and J gave up 7 bases, with 9 bases separating them. Per germline, CDR1 SGHRS and CDR2 YFSETQ. This CDR3 is 11 amino acids long. The CDR3 is CASRSTYEAFF. CDR3 coding DNA: TGCGCCAGCAGATCTACCTATGAAGCTTTCTTT.

The rearrangement joins TRBV7-9 to TRBJ1-2, with D tentatively TRBD1 (6 bases). V was pared by 5 bases and J by 8 bases, with 21 bases between. CDR1 is SEHNR and CDR2 is FQNEAQ in the germline V gene (reference sequence). The CDR3 totals 15 residues. Written as DNA, the CDR3 is TGTGCCAGCAGCGGGGGGGCAGACGGTCGTCGGGGCTACACCTTC. Amino acids: CASSGGADGRRGYTF.

This chain uses TRBV24-1 with TRBJ2-1; D gene uncertain. CDR1 is KGHDR, CDR2 SFDVKD, per germline. The CDR3 contains 16 residues. Trimming took off 2 bases at V and 9 bases at J, with 19 bases between the two ends. The CDR3 protein is CATSDSRKGRGGEQFF. Written as DNA, the CDR3 is TGTGCCACCAGTGATTCCCGTAAGGGTCGCGGCGGTGAGCAGTTCTTC.

This rearrangement joins TRBV20-1 to TRBJ2-7; D uncertain. The CDR3 runs to 14 residues. Germline V gene sequence: CDR1 DFQATT, CDR2 SNEGSKA (reference sequence). The ends were cut back, 1 base at V and 2 bases at J, with 12 bases in the middle. CDR3 bases: TGCAGTGCTAGAGGGGCCGCACTCCCCTACGAGCAGTACTTC. Translated: CSARGAALPYEQYF.

This clonotype was counted at least ten times. This chain joins TRBV15 and TRBJ1-1; D uncertain. This CDR3 spans 16 amino acids. Germline CDR1 is LNHNV and CDR2 is YYDKDF (reference sequence). The ends were cut back, 5 bases at V and 0 bases at J, with 16 bases in the middle. The CDR3 spells CATSEALQRMNTEAFF. The CDR3 nucleotides read TGTGCCACCAGCGAGGCCTTACAGCGTATGAACACTGAAGCTTTCTTT.